The 29 T cell receptor beta chains below were found in one sample sequenced in a study of identical twins. A single record per CDR3 protein comes from TCRdb applying MiXCR to the 5' RACE reads. The table lists approximately 690,000 distinct CDR3 sequences, 5.5% to 6.5% of them singletons, with around 2% in the top ten. Sequencing was performed on naive T cells sorted from blood. These receptors were collected from a man younger than 35 in good health.

The table lists this clonotype with many counts. The rearrangement joins TRBV5-1 to TRBJ2-2, with D possibly being TRBD1 (6 bases). The CDR3 has 17 amino acids. V lost 1 base, J lost 0 bases, and 13 bases lay in between. CDR1 is SGHRS, CDR2 YFSETQ, per germline. The CDR3 nucleotides read TGCGCCAGCAGCTTGCAGGGGAAGCTAACGAACACCGGGGAGCTGTTTTTT. Translating gives CASSLQGKLTNTGELFF.

This sequence joins TRBV7-2 and TRBJ2-3, with D maybe TRBD2 (5 bases). V lost 5 bases to trimming and J lost 2 bases, with 17 bases between them. The CDR3 loop spans 16 amino acids. Per germline, CDR1 SGHTA and CDR2 FQGNSA. CDR3 sequence: CASSLPPGIPTDTQYF. Written as DNA, the CDR3 is TGTGCCAGCAGCCTCCCACCCGGGATACCCACAGATACGCAGTATTTT.

The table lists this clonotype with many counts. This chain uses TRBV20-1 with TRBJ2-1; tentatively, D is TRBD1 (6 bases). Trimming pared 3 bases from V and 2 bases from J, leaving 14 bases between. The CDR3 consists of 15 residues. The germline CDR1 and CDR2 sequences are DFQATT and SNEGSKA (reference sequence). The DNA for the CDR3 is TGCAGTGCTAGTCGTACAGGGTGGACCTACAATGAGCAGTTCTTC. It yields the protein CSASRTGWTYNEQFF.

In its sample, this clonotype was seen many times. One junction end does not reproduce the germline sequence, and a read error may be involved. The chain links TRBV11-2 to TRBJ1-2; D gene ambiguous. Germline V gene sequence: CDR1 SGHAT, CDR2 FQNNGV. This CDR3 is 13 amino acids long. CDR3 sequence reads: CASSLYFEGILDF. The CDR3 region has the DNA TGTGCCAGCAGCTTATATTTTGAGGGCATCCTCGACTTC.

This clonotype was detected only a few times. This rearrangement joins TRBV27 to TRBJ2-3; D gene uncertain. V was shortened by 2 bases and J by 4 bases, with 13 bases between the two germline ends. This CDR3 region has 15 residues. The germline V gene encodes CDR1 MNHEY and CDR2 SMNVEV (reference sequence). In DNA form, the CDR3 reads TGTGCCAGCAGTTTACTGACCCTCCGGGCAGATACGCAGTATTTT. It codes for CASSLLTLRADTQYF.

This clonotype has ten or more counts. The gene calls are TRBV20-1 and TRBJ1-5; 8 bases are a match to TRBD1. Germline CDR1 is DFQATT and CDR2 is SNEGSKA (reference sequence). This CDR3 contains 14 residues. V lost 3 bases to trimming and J lost 2 bases; unmatched junction nucleotides: 3. The CDR3 region is CSARSGQGNQPQHF. CDR3 coding DNA: TGCAGTGCTAGGTCGGGACAGGGCAATCAGCCCCAGCATTTT.

V and J are TRBV3-1 and TRBJ2-5; the D call may be TRBD1 or TRBD2 (5 bases each). The CDR3 loop spans 14 amino acids. The V gene lost 1 base and the J gene lost 6 bases, with 12 bases spanning the gap. The V gene's germline CDR1 is LGHDT and CDR2 YNNKEL (reference sequence). CDR3 sequence: CASSQGGPRKTQYF. The DNA of the CDR3 is TGTGCCAGCAGCCAAGGGGGACCGCGGAAGACCCAGTACTTC.

This clonotype was seen a handful of times. This rearrangement joins TRBV20-1 to TRBJ2-6, with a tentative D call TRBD2 (5 bases). The CDR3 has 16 residues. Germline V gives CDR1 DFQATT, CDR2 SNEGSKA (reference sequence). Trimming left V 6 bases short and J 2 bases short, with 17 bases between. The chain's CDR3 is CSAPGAREAGANVLTF. The CDR3 region has the DNA TGCAGTGCGCCGGGCGCCCGGGAAGCTGGGGCCAACGTCCTGACTTTC.

This rearrangement joins TRBV3-1 to TRBJ1-5; perhaps TRBD1 as D (5 bases). V was pared by 2 bases and J by 5 bases, with 25 bases between. CDR1 LGHDT and CDR2 YNNKEL come from the germline V gene (reference sequence). This CDR3 has 19 residues. CDR3 loop: CASSQTYKGPRGRHQPQHF. As DNA, the CDR3 is TGTGCCAGCAGCCAAACCTACAAGGGGCCGCGAGGTCGGCATCAGCCCCAGCATTTT.

The chain has TRBV27 and TRBJ1-4; D is unclear. The ends were cut back, 4 bases at V and 5 bases at J, with 11 bases in the middle. From germline, CDR1 is MNHEY and CDR2 SMNVEV (reference sequence). There are 14 residues in the CDR3. The CDR3 loop reads CASSSQNKNEKLFF. DNA of the CDR3: TGTGCCAGCAGTTCTCAGAATAAAAATGAAAAACTGTTTTTT.

This clonotype has ten or more counts. The chain links TRBV5-4 to TRBJ1-4; no firm D call. CDR3 length equals 13 residues. Germline loops: CDR1 SGHNT, CDR2 YYREEE (reference sequence). V lost 5 bases and J 14 bases, leaving 19 bases between the germline ends. CDR3 loop: CASRIRPGKPLFF. As DNA, the CDR3 is TGTGCCAGCAGGATCAGACCGGGAAAACCGCTGTTTTTT.

The CDR3 bases are TGTGCCAGCAGTCCAAATACGAATAGCAATCAGCCCCAGCATTTT. This codes for CASSPNTNSNQPQHF. The rearrangement uses TRBV12-3 or TRBV12-4 and TRBJ1-5; D gene ambiguous. This CDR3 is built from 15 residues. Trimming removed 5 bases from V and 0 bases from J, with 11 bases in between.

This clonotype was seen a few times. The chain joins TRBV5-1 to TRBJ2-7; TRBD2 agrees at 14 bases. V shed 3 bases and J 6 bases; nucleotides not matched to a gene: 8. The CDR3 has 16 amino acids. Germline CDR1 reads SGHRS; CDR2 reads YFSETQ. The chain's CDR3 is CASSSGLAGEYREQYF. The DNA of the CDR3 is TGCGCCAGCAGCTCGGGACTAGCGGGAGAATATCGCGAGCAGTACTTC.

This clonotype appeared many times. The chain has TRBV10-3 and TRBJ2-7; 15 bases map to TRBD2. The CDR3 totals 11 residues. Germline loops: CDR1 ENHRY, CDR2 SYGVKD. V was pared by 10 bases and J by 13 bases, with 5 bases of the junction left unmatched. The CDR3 DNA sequence: TGTGCCACCCGGACTAGCGGGAGGGCCTACGTC. It specifies CATRTSGRAYV.

This clonotype has at least ten counts. V and J are TRBV29-1 and TRBJ2-1, with 8 bases fitting TRBD2. Germline V CDR1 and CDR2: SQVTM, ANQGSEA. V was clipped by 5 bases and J by 8 bases; unmatched bases: 14. CDR3 length equals 15 residues. CDR3 sequence: CSVRAVGTSLYEQFF. Written as DNA, the CDR3 is TGCAGCGTTAGGGCAGTGGGGACTAGTCTCTATGAGCAGTTCTTC.

The chain employs TRBV12-3 or TRBV12-4 and TRBJ1-2; 8 nucleotides line up with TRBD1. V dropped 6 bases and J dropped 3; count of bases not matched to a gene: 6. CDR3 length: 14 amino acids. In DNA form, the CDR3 reads TGTGCCAGCAGGGGGGTACAGGGGGACTATGGCTACACCTTC. Translated: CASRGVQGDYGYTF.

The sample holds many counts of this clonotype. The chain recombines TRBV6-1 with TRBJ1-1; 7 positions agree with TRBD1. V lost 8 bases to trimming and J lost 5 bases; unmatched junction nucleotides: 5. CDR3 length: 12 amino acids. CDR1 MNHNS and CDR2 SASEGT come from the germline V gene. The CDR3 loop reads CASAKQGTEAFF. The CDR3, as DNA: TGTGCCAGCGCTAAACAGGGGACTGAAGCTTTCTTT.

The chain couples TRBV27 to TRBJ2-1; D remains unclear. From germline, CDR1 is MNHEY and CDR2 SMNVEV (reference sequence). This CDR3 has 16 residues. V was trimmed by 1 base and J by 0 bases, leaving 10 bases between them. The CDR3 coding sequence is TGTGCCAGCAGTTTATTCATAACGAGCTCCTACAATGAGCAGTTCTTC. Protein sequence: CASSLFITSSYNEQFF.

J is TRBJ2-2 and V is TRBV2, with D unclear. V was shortened by 2 bases and J by 0 bases, with 13 bases between the two germline ends. Germline V gene data show CDR1 as SNHLY and CDR2 as FYNNEI. The CDR3 is made up of 17 amino acids. CDR3 residues: CASSETTRPSNTGELFF. As DNA, the CDR3 is TGTGCCAGCAGTGAAACTACGAGGCCCTCGAACACCGGGGAGCTGTTTTTT.

Regarding this clonotype: A much larger clone sits a single nucleotide away, making a read error possible. The V and J genes are TRBV5-1 and TRBJ2-4; D not resolved. Germline V CDR1 and CDR2: SGHRS, YFSETQ. This CDR3 comprises 12 residues. V dropped 0 bases and J dropped 9 bases, with 7 bases sitting between them. CDR3 in DNA: TGCGCCAGCAGCTTGGGGAATACCATTCAGTACTTC. Translating it yields CASSLGNTIQYF.

This clonotype was observed a handful of times. The rearrangement links TRBV7-8 to TRBJ2-3; 8 positions agree with TRBD2. V shed 4 bases and J 5 bases; nucleotides not matched to a gene: 5. The CDR3 runs to 14 residues. CDR1 and CDR2 (germline): SGHVS, FQNEAQ. The CDR3 is CASSSSRGGDTQYF. The DNA for the CDR3 is TGTGCCAGCAGCTCCTCCCGGGGGGGAGATACGCAGTATTTT.

This clonotype was recorded many times. This chain links TRBV29-1 with TRBJ1-3; D ambiguous. The V and J ends lost 8 bases and 0 bases respectively, with 14 bases between them. CDR3 size: 14 residues. In germline, CDR1 is SQVTM, CDR2 ANQGSEA. The CDR3 bases are TGCAGCTTCACTGCCTCCCCCTCTGGAAACACCATATATTTT. It codes for CSFTASPSGNTIYF.

This clonotype was detected many times. V gene TRBV11-2 combines with J gene TRBJ2-7, with D tentatively TRBD1 (6 bases). This CDR3 has 15 amino acids. Trimming took 2 bases from V and 5 from J, leaving 16 bases between them. Germline lookup yields CDR1 SGHAT and CDR2 FQNNGV. Here the CDR3 reads CASSLYGRGLDEQYV. CDR3 DNA sequence: TGTGCCAGCAGCTTATATGGCAGGGGCTTGGACGAGCAGTACGTC.

This clonotype was seen many times. The chain joins TRBV6-5 to TRBJ2-7, with 8 nucleotides matching TRBD1. J lost 3 bases, V lost 4 bases, and 5 bases had no gene match. CDR1 MNHEY and CDR2 SVGAGI come from the germline V gene. The CDR3 spans 14 residues. The CDR3 region is CASSFLDRGYEQYV. CDR3 bases: TGTGCCAGCAGTTTCCTCGACAGGGGCTACGAGCAGTACGTC.

This clonotype was recorded many times. V is TRBV5-1 and J is TRBJ2-2, with a possible D match to TRBD2 (5 bases). This CDR3 spans 12 amino acids. V lost 7 bases and J 5 bases, leaving 9 bases between the germline ends. Germline-derived CDR1 and CDR2 are SGHRS and YFSETQ. For the CDR3, the DNA is TGCGCCAGCCAACTAGGGACCGGGGAGCTGTTTTTT. It encodes CASQLGTGELFF.

This clonotype was seen ten or more times. The chain joins TRBV5-1 to TRBJ2-3; D tentatively reads TRBD1 or TRBD2 (6 bases each). The CDR3 length is 16 residues. Germline values: CDR1 SGHRS, CDR2 YFSETQ. Trimming shortened V by 3 bases and J by 0 bases, and 14 bases separated the two germline ends. CDR3 amino acids: CASSWRGHLSTDTQYF. The DNA of the CDR3 is TGCGCCAGCAGCTGGAGGGGACACCTAAGCACAGATACGCAGTATTTT.

This clonotype was recorded a few times. The chain is built from TRBV9 and TRBJ2-2, with D uncertain. The CDR3 length is 14 residues. CDR1 and CDR2 from the germline V gene are SGDLS and YYNGEE. V lost 0 bases to trimming and J lost 7 bases, with 10 bases between them. The CDR3 bases are TGTGCCAGCAGCGTAGTGGCGGCCGTCGGGGAGCTGTTTTTT. Encoded protein: CASSVVAAVGELFF. The variable domain in full, with the rest retrieved from reference TRBV9 and TRBJ2-2, is DSGVTQTPKHLITATGQRVTLRCSPRSGDLSVYWYQQSLDQGLQFLIQYYNGEERAKGNILERFSAQQFPDLHSELNLSSLELGDSALYFCASSVVAAVGELFFGEGSRLTVL.

This clonotype was seen at least ten times. The chain joins TRBV27 to TRBJ2-2, with no clear D. Germline CDR1 and CDR2: MNHEY and SMNVEV (reference sequence). The CDR3 runs 12 residues. Trimming left V 6 bases short and J 5 bases short, with 7 bases between. CDR3 in DNA: TGTGCCAGCAGAACAGCGACCGGGGAGCTGTTTTTT. Translated: CASRTATGELFF.

This clonotype has at least ten counts. This chain uses TRBV12-3 or TRBV12-4 with TRBJ2-7, with D perhaps TRBD1 or TRBD2 (5 bases each). With 8 bases removed from V and 7 bases from J, the gap between germline ends came to 21 bases. This CDR3 comprises 14 residues. CDR3 amino acids: CASARGAVKGEQYF. The CDR3 region has the DNA TGTGCCAGCGCTAGAGGGGCAGTGAAAGGGGAGCAGTACTTC.